This TCR beta chain was sequenced during a study of cytomegalovirus exposure and HLA in healthy donors. Study observations and caveats: In a later analysis, productive TCRs from donors in an Asian-associated ancestry cluster reportedly carried fewer N-insertions than the cohort mean.

PCR primers comprised 60 Vbeta and 13 Jbeta primers. The protocol was immunoSEQ multiplex PCR, while the TCRdb copy is restricted to in-frame clones and leaves out a portion. The sample contains about 98,000 clones, around 70% of which appear only once. The germline gives CDR1 MNHEY, CDR2 SMNVEV (reference sequence). V lost 6 bases and J 8 bases, leaving 19 bases between the germline ends. The CDR3 spans 14 residues. As for this clone: The antigen is undetermined.

This receptor was identified in a man aged 45-65 years in good health and CMV-seronegative. The material sequenced was PBMCs. The rearrangement uses TRBV27 and TRBJ1-2, with D possibly matching TRBD1 (5 bases). CDR3 residues: CASSPGRFPVGYTF. CDR3 in DNA: TGTGCCAGCAGCCCAGGGCGGTTCCCGGTAGGCTACACCTTC.